The 5 T cell receptor beta chains below were found in one sample sequenced in a study of metastatic and nonmetastatic thyroid tumors. All patients were treatment-naive before thyroid surgery. TCRdb re-called the PCR reads via MiXCR. Of roughly 3,000 clones in the sample, 35% to 40% are singletons; the top ten hold over 12%. What was sequenced was adjacent normal tissue. Source of these receptors: a male donor with papillary thyroid cancer or a benign thyroid nodule (not recorded which). Some clones in this sample may be carry-over from other donors' samples.

The chain links TRBV10-1 to TRBJ2-3; no reliable D call. V lost 2 bases to trimming and J lost 2 bases, with 5 bases between them. This CDR3 has 13 amino acids. From germline, CDR1 is WNHNN and CDR2 SYGVQD (reference sequence). In DNA form, the CDR3 reads TGCGCCAGCAGTGAGGGCCTCACAGATACGCAGTATTTT. Encoded protein: CASSEGLTDTQYF.

The gene calls are TRBV9 and TRBJ2-3; 10 positions match TRBD2. V gave up 6 bases and J gave up 2 bases; unmatched junction bases: 9. The germline V gene has CDR1 SGDLS and CDR2 YYNGEE. This CDR3 is built from 16 residues. The CDR3 protein is CASTEREGWNTDTQYF. CDR3 in DNA: TGTGCCAGCACCGAGCGGGAGGGCTGGAACACAGATACGCAGTATTTT.

Notes on this clone: A read error may account for a junction end that differs from germline. The genes are TRBV6-2 or TRBV6-3 and TRBJ1-5, with D tentatively TRBD1 (5 bases). Germline V lookup: CDR1 MNHEY, CDR2 SVGEGT. This CDR3 has 14 residues. The CDR3 DNA reads TGTGCCAGGAGTTACGGGGGAACCTGGCAGCCACAGCATTTT. It is translated as CARSYGGTWQPQHF.

The chain combines TRBV30 with TRBJ2-3, with 13 nucleotides matching TRBD2. The V segment lost 8 bases and the J segment 1 base; nucleotides outside the gene matches: 6. This CDR3 region has 15 residues. CDR1 GTSNPN and CDR2 SVGIG come from the germline V gene (reference sequence). The CDR3 here is CAPGLAGAGTDTQYF. CDR3 DNA: TGTGCCCCTGGACTAGCGGGAGCCGGCACAGATACGCAGTATTTT.

Notes on this clone: Germline is not matched at one junction end, which may reflect a read error. The chain links TRBV6-2 or TRBV6-3 to TRBJ2-7; D is perhaps TRBD2 (6 bases). The CDR3 has 16 residues. Germline V CDR1 and CDR2: MNHEY, SVGEGT. The CDR3 loop is CASTYAGTVTAYEQYF. The CDR3 DNA reads TGTGCCAGCACTTACGCGGGGACCGTGACAGCCTACGAGCAGTACTTC.